Sequencing of this TCR beta chain was carried out in a study of T-cell memory formation after mild COVID-19. Overall study context: Most TCR clusters belonged to a single donor. Findings of the study overall: CD4/CD8 balance held among clones contracting day 15 to 85, and later expanders leaned CD4+. Researchers found some responding clones in pre-infection memory, a sign that cross-reactive memory joined.

The CDR3 totals 15 residues. As to this clonotype: Its antigen is as yet unknown.

MiXCR, run by TCRdb on the 5' RACE reads, gives a single entry per CDR3 protein. The repertoire consists of approximately 270,000 distinct CDR3 sequences, with roughly 17% occurring once and the leading ten covering about 23%. The sequenced material came from PBMCs or a T cell subset sorted from them (not recorded which). The receptor was derived from a man younger than 30 who had mild COVID-19 (a few samples of this study predate the infection). Cell type and time point are not known. V is TRBV21-1 and J is TRBJ2-5; TRBD1, the table's D call, was not compared with the DNA. TRBV21-1 is a listed pseudogene. The DNA of the CDR3 is TGTGCCAGCAGCAAACCCCGGACATTCCAAGAGACCCAGTACTTC. Translation gives CASSKPRTFQETQYF.